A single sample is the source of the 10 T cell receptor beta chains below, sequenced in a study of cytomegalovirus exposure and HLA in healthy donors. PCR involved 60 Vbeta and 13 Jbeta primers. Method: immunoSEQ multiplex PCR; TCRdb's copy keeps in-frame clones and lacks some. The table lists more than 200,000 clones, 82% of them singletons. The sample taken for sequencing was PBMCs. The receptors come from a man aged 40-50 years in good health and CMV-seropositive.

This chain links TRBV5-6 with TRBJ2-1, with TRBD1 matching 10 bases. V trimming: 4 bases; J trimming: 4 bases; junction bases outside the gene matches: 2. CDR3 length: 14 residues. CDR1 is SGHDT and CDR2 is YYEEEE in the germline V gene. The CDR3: CASSGDRGYNEQFF. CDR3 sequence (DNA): TGTGCCAGCAGCGGGGACAGGGGATACAATGAGCAGTTCTTC.

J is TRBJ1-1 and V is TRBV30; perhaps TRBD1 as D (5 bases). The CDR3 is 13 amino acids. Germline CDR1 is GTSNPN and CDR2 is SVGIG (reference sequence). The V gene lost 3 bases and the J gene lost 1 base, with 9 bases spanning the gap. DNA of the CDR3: TGTGCCTGGAGATTGACAGCGAACACTGAAGCTTTCTTT. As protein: CAWRLTANTEAFF.

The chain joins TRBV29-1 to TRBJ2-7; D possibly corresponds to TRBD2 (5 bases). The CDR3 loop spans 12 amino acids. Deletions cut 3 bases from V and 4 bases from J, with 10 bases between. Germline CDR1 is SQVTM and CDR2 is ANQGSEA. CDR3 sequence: CSVEGSGYEQYF. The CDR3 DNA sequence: TGCAGCGTTGAGGGATCGGGATACGAGCAGTACTTC.

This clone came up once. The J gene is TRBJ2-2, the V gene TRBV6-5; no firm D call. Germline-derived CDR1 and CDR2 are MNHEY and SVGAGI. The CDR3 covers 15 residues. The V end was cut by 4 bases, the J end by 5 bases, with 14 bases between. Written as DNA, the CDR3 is TGTGCCAGCAGTTCGACTCGAACTGATACCGGGGAGCTGTTTTTT. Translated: CASSSTRTDTGELFF.

The CDR3 region is CASSESSGTGNTIYF. The CDR3, as DNA: TGCGCCAGCAGTGAGTCGTCGGGAACTGGAAACACCATATATTTT. The rearrangement uses TRBV10-1 and TRBJ1-3, with D unresolved. V lost 0 bases to trimming and J lost 2 bases, with 8 bases between them. This CDR3 spans 15 amino acids. Germline CDR1 and CDR2: WNHNN and SYGVQD (reference sequence).

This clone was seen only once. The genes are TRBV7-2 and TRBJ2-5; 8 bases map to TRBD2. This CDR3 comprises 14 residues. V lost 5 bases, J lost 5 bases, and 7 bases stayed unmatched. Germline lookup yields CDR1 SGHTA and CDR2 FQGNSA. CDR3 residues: CASSLRLALETQYF. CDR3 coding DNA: TGTGCCAGCAGCCTTAGACTAGCGCTGGAGACCCAGTACTTC.

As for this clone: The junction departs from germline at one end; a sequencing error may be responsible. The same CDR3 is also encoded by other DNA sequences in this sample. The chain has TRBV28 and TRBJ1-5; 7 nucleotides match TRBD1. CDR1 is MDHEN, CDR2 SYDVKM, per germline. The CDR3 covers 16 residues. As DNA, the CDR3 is TGTGCTAGCATTCTCACCGGGACAGCTTCCTATCAGCCCCAGCATTTT. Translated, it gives CASILTGTASYQPQHF.

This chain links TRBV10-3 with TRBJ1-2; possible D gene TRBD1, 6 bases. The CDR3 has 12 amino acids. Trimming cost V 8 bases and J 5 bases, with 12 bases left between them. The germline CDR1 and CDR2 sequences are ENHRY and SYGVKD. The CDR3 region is CAIAGTPYGYTF. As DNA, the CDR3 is TGTGCCATCGCTGGGACACCTTATGGCTACACCTTC.

Here the CDR3 reads CASRTGGAGGYTF. DNA of the CDR3: TGTGCCAGCAGAACAGGGGGCGCGGGTGGCTACACCTTC. V usage is TRBV2 and J usage is TRBJ1-2; 9 nucleotides agree with TRBD1. Germline values: CDR1 SNHLY, CDR2 FYNNEI. The V segment lost 6 bases and the J segment 7 bases; nucleotides outside the gene matches: 6. There are 13 residues in the CDR3.

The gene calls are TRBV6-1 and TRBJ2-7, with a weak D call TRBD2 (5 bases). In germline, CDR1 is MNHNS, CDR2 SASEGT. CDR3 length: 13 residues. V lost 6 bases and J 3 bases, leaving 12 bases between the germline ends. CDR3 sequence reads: CASSAGIYYEQYF. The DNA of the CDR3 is TGTGCCAGCAGCGCCGGGATATACTACGAGCAGTACTTC.